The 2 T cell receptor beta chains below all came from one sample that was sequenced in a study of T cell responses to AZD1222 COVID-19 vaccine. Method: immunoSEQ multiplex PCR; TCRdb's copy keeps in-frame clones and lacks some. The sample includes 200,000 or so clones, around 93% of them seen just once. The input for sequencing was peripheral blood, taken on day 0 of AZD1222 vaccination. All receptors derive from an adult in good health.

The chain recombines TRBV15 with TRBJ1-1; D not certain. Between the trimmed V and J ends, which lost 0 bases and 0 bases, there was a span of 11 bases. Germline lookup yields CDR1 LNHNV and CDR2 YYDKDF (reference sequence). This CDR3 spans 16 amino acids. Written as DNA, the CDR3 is TGTGCCACCAGCAGAGATCGCGTAGACGTGAACACTGAAGCTTTCTTT. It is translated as CATSRDRVDVNTEAFF.

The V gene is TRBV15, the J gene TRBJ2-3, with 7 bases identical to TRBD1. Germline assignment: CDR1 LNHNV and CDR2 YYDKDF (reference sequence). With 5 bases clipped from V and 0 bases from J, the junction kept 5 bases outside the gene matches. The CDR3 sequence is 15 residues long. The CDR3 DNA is TGTGCCACCAGCGGCCCGGGACAGAGCACAGATACGCAGTATTTT. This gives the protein CATSGPGQSTDTQYF. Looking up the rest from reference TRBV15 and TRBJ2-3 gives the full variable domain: DAMVIQNPRYQVTQFGKPVTLSCSQTLNHNVMYWYQQKSSQAPKLLFHYYDKDFNNEADTPDNFQSRRPNTSFCFLDIRSPGLGDTAMYLCATSGPGQSTDTQYFGPGTRLTVL.